One sample yielded the 2 T cell receptor beta chains listed below, sequenced in a study of regulatory T cells in long-lasting Graves disease. To make TCR beta libraries, researchers used iRepertoire HTBI primers and Arm-PCR of CDR3 regions. TCRdb called the multiplex PCR reads again in MiXCR, with one record for every CDR3 protein. This sample has 400,000 to 500,000 distinct CDR3 sequences, with 15% found just once. Time point in this sample: newly diagnosed GD, antithyroid drugs for less than 3 months. Researchers made the TCR library from RNA that was extracted from PBMCs. These sequences were also reported in another study, on T cells in Graves' hyperthyroidism and ophthalmopathy.

The sequenced sample was peripheral blood mononuclear cells (PBMCs), obtained at new diagnosis, from a patient treated with antithyroid drugs. All receptors come from a woman in her twenties or thirties with Graves disease.

This clonotype was picked up many times. This chain uses TRBV3-1 with TRBJ2-1, with D unresolved. V was shortened by 4 bases and J by 10 bases, with 11 bases between the two germline ends. This CDR3 is 12 amino acids long. Germline V gene sequence: CDR1 LGHDT, CDR2 YNNKEL (reference sequence). The CDR3 DNA reads as TGTGCCAGCAGCCTCGGGCTAAACGAGCAGTTCTTC. Protein: CASSLGLNEQFF.

This chain connects TRBV28 to TRBJ2-5; either TRBD1 or TRBD2 may supply D (6 bases each). Germline CDR1 and CDR2: MDHEN and SYDVKM. The CDR3 is made up of 14 amino acids. Trimming removed 4 bases from V and 5 bases from J, with 14 bases in between. The CDR3 bases are TGTGCCAGCAGTTGGGGGGCTAGGCGGGAGACCCAGTACTTC. Its protein product is CASSWGARRETQYF.